The 31 T cell receptor beta chains below come from one sample, sequenced in a study of cytomegalovirus exposure and HLA in healthy donors. The PCR had 60 Vbeta and 13 Jbeta primers. Here immunoSEQ multiplex PCR was the method, and the copy in TCRdb shows in-frame clones only, minus some. In the table there are approximately 130,000 clones, about 81% of which are singletons. The material sequenced was PBMCs. The receptor source for this set is a woman in her thirties or forties in good health and CMV-seropositive.

This chain connects TRBV27 to TRBJ1-2, with TRBD1 matching 9 bases. This CDR3 has 15 amino acids. Per the germline V gene, CDR1 is MNHEY and CDR2 is SMNVEV (reference sequence). J lost 3 bases, V lost 5 bases, and 7 bases had no gene match. The CDR3 region has the DNA TGTGCCAGCAGTCGGGGACAGGGTTTAGACTATGGCTACACCTTC. Amino acids: CASSRGQGLDYGYTF.

V is TRBV7-9 and J is TRBJ2-1, with D unclear. The V gene's germline CDR1 is SEHNR and CDR2 FQNEAQ (reference sequence). The length of the CDR3 is 16 residues. V was clipped by 3 bases and J by 6 bases, with 18 bases between them. Written as DNA, the CDR3 is TGTGCCAGCAGCTTCCCTCGACGTGGAGTTGGCAATGAGCAGTTCTTC. Translation: CASSFPRRGVGNEQFF. Full variable domain (rest looked up from reference TRBV7-9 and TRBJ2-1): DTGVSQNPRHKITKRGQNVTFRCDPISEHNRLYWYRQTLGQGPEFLTYFQNEAQLEKSRLLSDRFSAERPKGSFSTLEIQRTEQGDSAMYLCASSFPRRGVGNEQFFGPGTRLTVL.

This clone was seen a single time. The J gene is TRBJ1-1, the V gene TRBV4-1, with a tentative D call TRBD1 (5 bases). The length of the CDR3 is 15 residues. Germline CDR1 MGHRA, CDR2 YSYEKL. The V end lost 11 bases, the J end lost 8 bases, and 27 bases lay between the germline ends. CDR3 residues: CAAREAIGATVEAFF. DNA of the CDR3: TGCGCCGCCCGGGAGGCCATCGGGGCTACGGTAGAAGCTTTCTTT.

The chain is built from TRBV29-1 and TRBJ1-1, with D perhaps matching TRBD1 (6 bases). This CDR3 comprises 14 residues. Deletions cut 4 bases from V and 3 bases from J, with 15 bases between. Germline CDR1 is SQVTM and CDR2 is ANQGSEA. In DNA, the CDR3 is TGCAGCGTTGGGTCCGGTAGGGGGTACACTGAAGCTTTCTTT. Protein product: CSVGSGRGYTEAFF. Variable domain in full (rest from reference TRBV29-1 and TRBJ1-1): SAVISQKPSRDICQRGTSLTIQCQVDSQVTMMFWYRQQPGQSLTLIATANQGSEATYESGFVIDKFPISRPNLTFSTLTVSNMSPEDSSIYLCSVGSGRGYTEAFFGQGTRLTVV.

The table lists this clone with a few counts. The chain has TRBV5-4 and TRBJ1-2, with D unclear. The CDR3 has 15 residues. Per the germline V gene, CDR1 is SGHNT and CDR2 is YYREEE (reference sequence). The germline V and J ends were trimmed by 0 bases and 1 base, with 10 bases remaining between them. The CDR3 DNA follows: TGTGCCAGCAGCTTGGCTTTACAGATTAACTATGGCTACACCTTC. Protein sequence: CASSLALQINYGYTF.

The chain employs TRBV6-1 and TRBJ1-2; D ambiguous. Between the trimmed V and J ends, which lost 2 bases and 4 bases, there was a span of 11 bases. Germline loops: CDR1 MNHNS, CDR2 SASEGT. The CDR3 length is 14 residues. The CDR3 DNA is TGTGCCAGCAGTGAACTGGTACCGAGCTATGGCTACACCTTC. It translates to CASSELVPSYGYTF.

V and J are TRBV20-1 and TRBJ2-3; D is ambiguous. The germline CDR1 and CDR2 sequences are DFQATT and SNEGSKA (reference sequence). Trimming cost V 7 bases and J 2 bases, with 4 bases left between them. The CDR3 has 10 amino acids. CDR3 sequence reads: CSGATDTQYF. CDR3 in DNA: TGCAGTGGAGCCACAGATACGCAGTATTTT.

On this clone: Other nucleotide sequences from this sample produce the same CDR3. J is TRBJ1-2 and V is TRBV9; D might be TRBD1 (6 bases). Germline-derived CDR1 and CDR2 are SGDLS and YYNGEE. Deletions cut 0 bases from V and 4 bases from J, with 10 bases between. CDR3 size: 14 residues. The CDR3 coding sequence is TGTGCCAGCAGCGTAGGGCAGGGGACCTATGGCTACACCTTC. This translates into CASSVGQGTYGYTF.

Written as DNA, the CDR3 is TGTGCCAGCAGCCCCCAAGGGGGCAGTCGGGTTTACGAGCAGTACTTC. It specifies CASSPQGGSRVYEQYF. This chain connects TRBV7-3 to TRBJ2-7, with TRBD1 identical over 7 bases. The CDR3 has 16 residues. Germline V lookup: CDR1 SGHTA, CDR2 FQGTGA. J was trimmed by 4 bases and V by 5 bases; bases with no gene match: 14.

The chain is built from TRBV6-1 and TRBJ2-1; 9 positions match TRBD2. V lost 1 base and J lost 6; bases outside the gene matches: 16. This CDR3 comprises 19 residues. CDR1 is MNHNS and CDR2 is SASEGT in the germline V gene. The CDR3 sequence is CASSEEGWVSGRLSNEQFF. CDR3 DNA: TGTGCCAGCAGTGAAGAAGGCTGGGTTAGCGGGAGATTGAGCAATGAGCAGTTCTTC.

V usage is TRBV16 and J usage is TRBJ1-1; D is unresolved. The V and J ends lost 4 bases and 0 bases respectively, with 12 bases between them. Germline V gene data show CDR1 as KGHSY and CDR2 as FQNENV. This CDR3 has 15 amino acids. The CDR3 region is CASSPQVLMNTEAFF. DNA of the CDR3: TGTGCCAGCAGCCCCCAGGTTCTCATGAACACTGAAGCTTTCTTT.

The table lists this clone with a count of one. The chain is built from TRBV2 and TRBJ2-1; TRBD2 agrees at 8 bases. The trim removed 11 bases at V and 3 bases at J, leaving 9 bases unmatched. The CDR3 contains 14 residues. Germline V gives CDR1 SNHLY, CDR2 FYNNEI. CDR3 sequence (DNA): TGTGCCCGAACAACTAGCGGCGACTACAATGAGCAGTTCTTC. This encodes CARTTSGDYNEQFF.

The chain couples TRBV6-1 to TRBJ1-2, with D possibly matching TRBD1 (6 bases). V lost 4 bases and J 3 bases, leaving 9 bases between the germline ends. The CDR3 consists of 13 residues. Germline V gives CDR1 MNHNS, CDR2 SASEGT. The CDR3 nucleotides read TGTGCCAGCAGTGCACAGGGAGACTATGGCTACACCTTC. Translated, it gives CASSAQGDYGYTF.

The chain couples TRBV5-1 to TRBJ1-2, with 9 bases lining up with TRBD1. J was trimmed by 4 bases and V by 0 bases; bases with no gene match: 4. Germline V CDR1 and CDR2: SGHRS, YFSETQ. The CDR3 loop spans 15 amino acids. Written as DNA, the CDR3 is TGCGCCAGCAGCTTGGCACAGGGGGCAGTCTATGGCTACACCTTC. It codes for CASSLAQGAVYGYTF.

The CDR3 nucleotides read TGTGCCAGCAGACTTAGCTCCTACAATGAGCAGTTCTTC. Protein product: CASRLSSYNEQFF. The chain is built from TRBV19 and TRBJ2-1; no clear D gene. CDR3 length: 13 residues. Trimming took 9 bases from V and 0 from J, leaving 9 bases between them. Germline V gene data show CDR1 as LNHDA and CDR2 as SQIVND (reference sequence). The full variable domain, in which reference TRBV19 and TRBJ2-1 provide the parts outside the CDR3, is DGGITQSPKYLFRKEGQNVTLSCEQNLNHDAMYWYRQDPGQGLRLIYYSQIVNDFQKGDIAEGYSVSREKKESFPLTVTSAQKNPTAFYLCASRLSSYNEQFFGPGTRLTVL.

The gene calls are TRBV4-2 and TRBJ2-7; maybe TRBD2 (6 bases). The CDR3 loop spans 13 amino acids. Per the germline V gene, CDR1 is LGHNA and CDR2 is YNFKEQ. The ends were cut back, 6 bases at V and 5 bases at J, with 14 bases in the middle. CDR3 region: CASSPGPGDEQYF. The CDR3 nucleotides are TGTGCCAGCAGTCCGGGGCCGGGAGACGAGCAGTACTTC.

The chain couples TRBV29-1 to TRBJ2-7, with 10 bases aligning to TRBD2. The CDR3 sequence is 15 residues long. Germline V lookup: CDR1 SQVTM, CDR2 ANQGSEA. After removal of 0 bases from V and 2 bases from J, the junction contained 4 bases not matched to a gene. The CDR3 region has the DNA TGCAGCGTTGAAGATTGGCTAGCGGGAGCCTACGAGCAGTACTTC. Translated, it gives CSVEDWLAGAYEQYF.

J is TRBJ2-2 and V is TRBV7-3; TRBD2 matches 8 bases. CDR1 and CDR2 (germline): SGHTA, FQGTGA. J gave up 4 bases and V 3 bases, and 10 bases lay outside the gene matches. The CDR3 has 17 amino acids. CDR3 protein: CASSFSTSGRGTGELFF. The CDR3, as DNA: TGTGCCAGCAGCTTCTCTACTAGCGGTCGCGGCACCGGGGAGCTGTTTTTT.

The V gene is TRBV28, the J gene TRBJ2-7, with 7 bases matching TRBD2. This CDR3 region has 14 residues. Trimming took 7 bases from V and 2 from J; bases not matched to a gene: 8. The germline V gene has CDR1 MDHEN and CDR2 SYDVKM. CDR3 bases: TGTGCCAGCAAGGAGCGGGGTACAGCCTACGAGCAGTACTTC. Translating it yields CASKERGTAYEQYF.

CDR3 protein: CASRQGAYDTEAFF. The CDR3 nucleotides read TGTGCCAGCAGACAGGGGGCATACGACACTGAAGCTTTCTTT. V usage is TRBV7-9 and J usage is TRBJ1-1; the match to TRBD1 covers 9 bases. V lost 6 bases, J lost 3 bases, and 5 bases stayed unmatched. This CDR3 comprises 14 residues. CDR1 is SEHNR and CDR2 is FQNEAQ in the germline V gene (reference sequence). The full variable domain, with the rest looked up from reference TRBV7-9 and TRBJ1-1, is DTGVSQNPRHKITKRGQNVTFRCDPISEHNRLYWYRQTLGQGPEFLTYFQNEAQLEKSRLLSDRFSAERPKGSFSTLEIQRTEQGDSAMYLCASRQGAYDTEAFFGQGTRLTVV.

This chain connects TRBV18 to TRBJ2-3; 7 nucleotides align to TRBD1. Germline assignment: CDR1 KGHSH and CDR2 LQKENI. Unmatched junction bases numbered 7, after V lost 4 bases and J lost 6 bases. This CDR3 is built from 14 residues. In DNA, the CDR3 is TGTGCCAGCTCACTAGGGACAGTGGGGGATACGCAGTATTTT. Encoded protein: CASSLGTVGDTQYF.

The rearrangement uses TRBV28 and TRBJ2-7, with TRBD2 matching over 12 bases. Trimming took 5 bases from V and 6 from J; bases not matched to a gene: 8. The CDR3 totals 15 residues. Germline V lookup: CDR1 MDHEN, CDR2 SYDVKM. The CDR3 reads CASSVTSGSLREQYF. DNA of the CDR3: TGTGCCAGCAGTGTGACTAGCGGGAGTTTACGCGAGCAGTACTTC.

Only one count was recorded for this clone. The chain joins TRBV6-5 to TRBJ1-2; 8 bases map to TRBD1. This CDR3 is built from 15 residues. Germline loops: CDR1 MNHEY, CDR2 SVGAGI. J lost 3 bases, V lost 5 bases, and 8 bases had no gene match. CDR3 coding DNA: TGTGCCAGCAGTCCCACAGGGGGGAGAGACTATGGCTACACCTTC. Its translation: CASSPTGGRDYGYTF.

The genes are TRBV6-5 and TRBJ2-5; 9 bases are shared with TRBD1. The tail of the sequence fits TRBJ2-7 better, so the J call may be wrong. Germline lookup yields CDR1 MNHEY and CDR2 SVGAGI. The CDR3 is made up of 13 amino acids. CDR3 amino acids: CASSLGQGYEQYF. The DNA of the CDR3 is TGTGCCAGCAGTTTGGGACAGGGCTACGAGCAGTACTTC.

The chain employs TRBV4-1 and TRBJ2-1, with 8 bases fitting TRBD1. The CDR3 spans 17 residues. Germline V gives CDR1 MGHRA, CDR2 YSYEKL. V lost 0 bases to trimming and J lost 0 bases; unmatched junction nucleotides: 4. The CDR3 DNA is TGCGCCAGCAGCCAAGATACAGGGGGAAGCTCCTACAATGAGCAGTTCTTC. It codes for CASSQDTGGSSYNEQFF.

This chain links TRBV14 with TRBJ2-7; D not certain. V shed 4 bases and J shed 2 bases, with 9 bases lying between them. In germline, CDR1 is SGHDN, CDR2 FVKESK. This CDR3 region has 13 residues. Written as DNA, the CDR3 is TGTGCCAGCAGCCTCAGTATCCCCTACGAGCAGTACTTC. Protein sequence: CASSLSIPYEQYF. Full variable domain (outside the CDR3, taken from reference TRBV14 and TRBJ2-7): EAGVTQFPSHSVIEKGQTVTLRCDPISGHDNLYWYRRVMGKEIKFLLHFVKESKQDESGMPNNRFLAERTGGTYSTLKVQPAELEDSGVYFCASSLSIPYEQYFGPGTRLTVT.

The chain combines TRBV28 with TRBJ1-4; tentatively, D is TRBD1 (6 bases). The V gene's germline CDR1 is MDHEN and CDR2 SYDVKM. Trimming removed 5 bases from V and 2 bases from J, with 18 bases in between. This CDR3 has 17 residues. DNA for the CDR3: TGTGCCAGCAGTCGGCCCTTGGAGGGGGGGACTAATGAAAAACTGTTTTTT. Translation: CASSRPLEGGTNEKLFF.

V and J are TRBV30 and TRBJ2-7; 8 nucleotides align to TRBD2. The CDR3 runs 14 residues. The V segment lost 2 bases and the J segment 4 bases; nucleotides outside the gene matches: 7. Germline assignment: CDR1 GTSNPN and CDR2 SVGIG (reference sequence). The CDR3 is CAWSRVGGAYEQYF. CDR3 DNA sequence: TGTGCCTGGAGTAGGGTCGGGGGGGCTTACGAGCAGTACTTC.

J is TRBJ2-7 and V is TRBV5-3; D not resolved. TRBV5-3 is an open reading frame whose function is uncertain. V shed 2 bases and J shed 0 bases, with 12 bases lying between them. This CDR3 is 15 amino acids long. CDR3 amino acids: CARSFVVLSSYEQYF. DNA for the CDR3: TGTGCCAGAAGCTTTGTTGTCTTGAGCTCCTACGAGCAGTACTTC.

The J gene is TRBJ2-1, the V gene TRBV28; 10 nucleotides match TRBD2. The V and J ends lost 2 bases and 5 bases, in that order; junction bases with no gene match: 12. The CDR3 sequence is 18 residues long. CDR1 is MDHEN and CDR2 is SYDVKM in the germline V gene. CDR3: CASSLLLPTSGADNEQFF. The CDR3 DNA reads as TGTGCCAGCAGTTTACTGCTCCCTACTAGCGGGGCCGACAATGAGCAGTTCTTC. Together with reference TRBV28 and TRBJ2-1, the CDR3 gives the full variable domain: DVKVTQSSRYLVKRTGEKVFLECVQDMDHENMFWYRQDPGLGLRLIYFSYDVKMKEKGDIPEGYSVSREKKERFSLILESASTNQTSMYLCASSLLLPTSGADNEQFFGPGTRLTVL.

V is TRBV7-2 and J is TRBJ2-5; D is possibly TRBD2 (6 bases). V lost 6 bases and J lost 4, with 12 bases in between. The CDR3 is made up of 13 amino acids. Germline V lookup: CDR1 SGHTA, CDR2 FQGNSA. CDR3 sequence reads: CASRESGVETQYF. The CDR3 DNA sequence: TGTGCCAGCAGGGAATCGGGGGTAGAGACCCAGTACTTC.